The 10 T cell receptor beta chains below come from one sample, sequenced in a study of blood T cell repertoires in COVID-19. The protocol was immunoSEQ multiplex PCR, while the TCRdb copy is restricted to in-frame clones and leaves out a portion. The sample consists of roughly 250,000 clones, over 75% of them appearing once. The specimen sequenced was PBMCs or T cells enriched from blood (not recorded which). The origin of the receptors is a woman aged 25-40 years who had recovered from COVID-19.

This chain links TRBV20-1 with TRBJ2-3; 8 bases map to TRBD2. Germline lookup yields CDR1 DFQATT and CDR2 SNEGSKA (reference sequence). The ends lost 3 bases at V and 5 bases at J; junction bases unmatched: 7. The CDR3 length is 14 residues. The CDR3 DNA follows: TGCAGTGCTAGTCGGGGGGGAACGGGAGATACGCAGTATTTT. Residues: CSASRGGTGDTQYF.

This sequence joins TRBV2 and TRBJ2-7; no definite D call. The V and J ends lost 7 bases and 5 bases respectively, with 18 bases between them. CDR1 is SNHLY and CDR2 is FYNNEI in the germline V gene. The CDR3 spans 14 residues. This CDR3 is CASKDFPPDHEQYF. The CDR3 DNA reads as TGTGCCAGCAAAGACTTCCCCCCAGACCACGAGCAGTACTTC.

The CDR3 loop reads CSAGRGGTGELFF. The CDR3 DNA reads as TGCAGCGCGGGCAGGGGAGGGACCGGGGAGCTGTTTTTT. The gene calls are TRBV29-1 and TRBJ2-2; D possibly corresponds to TRBD2 (7 bases). Trimming removed 7 bases from V and 5 bases from J, with 14 bases in between. The CDR3 loop spans 13 amino acids. CDR1 is SQVTM, CDR2 ANQGSEA, per germline.

This clone was counted once. The chain links TRBV10-2 to TRBJ2-1; 15 bases fit TRBD2. Germline V gene lookup returns CDR1 WSHSY and CDR2 SAAADI. The junction had 6 bases not matched to a gene; V was cut back by 6 bases and J by 9 bases. The CDR3 is 15 amino acids. The CDR3 loop is CASSRTSGGAREQFF. CDR3 coding DNA: TGCGCCAGCAGCCGGACTAGCGGGGGGGCCCGTGAGCAGTTCTTC.

The rearrangement links TRBV25-1 to TRBJ1-1, with D unresolved. Germline V CDR1 and CDR2: MGHDK, SYGVNS. V was cut by 4 bases and J by 1 base, with 7 bases left in between. The CDR3 contains 13 residues. The CDR3 nucleotides are TGTGCCAGCAGTGGGGAGGAGAACACTGAAGCTTTCTTT. Its translation: CASSGEENTEAFF.

V is TRBV5-1 and J is TRBJ2-3; 7 bases are a match to TRBD1. The CDR3 length is 16 residues. CDR1 and CDR2 (germline): SGHRS, YFSETQ. Trimming cost V 3 bases and J 3 bases; bases outside gene matches: 10. In nucleotides, the CDR3 is TGCGCCAGCAGCTCATTCGACAGGGCGGGTACAGATACGCAGTATTTT. It specifies CASSSFDRAGTDTQYF.

This chain uses TRBV4-1 with TRBJ2-1, with 8 bases matching TRBD2. In germline, CDR1 is MGHRA, CDR2 YSYEKL. The CDR3 has 17 residues. Trimming cost V 1 base and J 7 bases; bases outside gene matches: 12. The CDR3 DNA reads TGCGCCAGCAGCCAAGTTATGGCGGGAGGTTGGGAAAATGAGCAGTTCTTC. Encoded protein: CASSQVMAGGWENEQFF.

V usage is TRBV7-3 and J usage is TRBJ1-2; 8 bases line up with TRBD1. V lost 0 bases and J lost 2; bases outside the gene matches: 11. CDR1 and CDR2 (germline): SGHTA, FQGTGA. This CDR3 contains 18 residues. In DNA, the CDR3 is TGTGCCAGCAGCTTAACGGGGGTACAGGGGGTTAACAACTATGGCTACACCTTC. Protein sequence: CASSLTGVQGVNNYGYTF.

This rearrangement joins TRBV10-2 to TRBJ1-5, with D possibly matching TRBD1 (5 bases). V was shortened by 8 bases and J by 4 bases, with 9 bases between the two germline ends. The germline CDR1 and CDR2 sequences are WSHSY and SAAADI. This CDR3 spans 12 amino acids. CDR3 bases: TGCGCCAGCGCGGACATTAATCAGCCCCAGCATTTT. Translation: CASADINQPQHF.

This clone occurred once. The chain has TRBV12-3 or TRBV12-4 and TRBJ1-2; D unresolved. Trimming left V 5 bases short and J 7 bases short, with 14 bases between. This CDR3 has 13 amino acids. CDR3 protein: CASSIRHFLGYTF. The CDR3 DNA reads as TGTGCCAGCAGTATCAGACATTTTCTTGGCTACACCTTC.